This T cell receptor (beta chain) was observed in a study of cytomegalovirus exposure and HLA in healthy donors. Primers included in the PCR were 60 Vbeta and 13 Jbeta primers. This table comes from immunoSEQ multiplex PCR, and its TCRdb copy is limited to in-frame clones, with some not included. There are about 72,000 clones in the sample; about 84% occur only once, and 3% to 4% lies in the top ten. CDR1 is KGHSH and CDR2 is LQKENI in the germline V gene. V dropped 1 base and J dropped 11 bases, with 20 bases sitting between them. The CDR3 runs 15 residues. Sequences were obtained from PBMCs. This receptor was taken from a man between 35 and 55 years old in good health and CMV-seronegative. The chain links TRBV18 to TRBJ1-1, with D perhaps TRBD1 (6 bases). The CDR3 nucleotides read TGTGCCAGCTCACCACAGCGTTCAGGGGCGAACATTGCTTTCTTT. This translates into CASSPQRSGANIAFF.